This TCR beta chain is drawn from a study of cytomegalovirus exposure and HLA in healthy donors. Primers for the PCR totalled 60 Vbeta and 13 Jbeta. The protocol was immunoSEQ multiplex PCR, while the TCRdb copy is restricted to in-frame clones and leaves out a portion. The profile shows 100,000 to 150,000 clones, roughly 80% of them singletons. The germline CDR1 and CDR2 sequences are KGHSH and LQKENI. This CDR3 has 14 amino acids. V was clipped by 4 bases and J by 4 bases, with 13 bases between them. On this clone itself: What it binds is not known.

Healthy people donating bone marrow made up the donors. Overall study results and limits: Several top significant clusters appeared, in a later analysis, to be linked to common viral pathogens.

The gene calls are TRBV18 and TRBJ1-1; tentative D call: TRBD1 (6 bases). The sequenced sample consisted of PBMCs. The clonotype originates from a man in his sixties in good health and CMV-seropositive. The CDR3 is CASSRDTFPTEAFF. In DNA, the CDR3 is TGTGCCAGCTCACGGGACACGTTCCCCACTGAAGCTTTCTTT.